Listed here is a single T cell receptor beta chain. The sample is drawn from a study of blood T cell repertoires in COVID-19. As for the study in general: There were acute and convalescent COVID-19 samples, and they came from the United States, Italy and Spain. Sample material is recorded as cDNA or gDNA derived from T cells, B-cell-depleted T cells, or PBMCs.

Only in-frame clones appear in the TCRdb table, and some are missing; sequencing was by immunoSEQ multiplex PCR. The table has 25,000 to 35,000 clones, approximately 85% seen once. There are 13 residues in the CDR3. The germline CDR1 and CDR2 sequences are ENHRY and SYGVKD. Trimming stripped 1 base from V and 9 bases from J, with 12 bases between. The source material was peripheral blood. The chain combines TRBV10-3 with TRBJ2-5; D is undetermined. The clonotype was recovered from a man older than 75 with active COVID-19. The CDR3 nucleotides read TGTGCCATCAGTGAGTTGATTAGAACTCCCCAGTACTTC. Translated: CAISELIRTPQYF.